This T cell receptor (beta chain) originates from a study of blood T cell repertoires in COVID-19. Whole-study context: From T cells, B-cell-depleted T cells, or PBMCs came the material, which was cDNA or gDNA.

Here immunoSEQ multiplex PCR was the method, and the copy in TCRdb shows in-frame clones only, minus some. The table shows tens of thousands of clones, with about nine tenths occurring only once. V gave up 5 bases and J gave up 6 bases; unmatched junction bases: 7. Germline CDR1 and CDR2: MNHNY and SVGAGI (reference sequence). The CDR3 sequence is 15 residues long. The sequencing sample was made of peripheral blood. The gene calls are TRBV6-6 and TRBJ2-5, with 12 nucleotides matching TRBD1. The receptor was derived from a woman of 80 years or more with acute or convalescent COVID-19. This chain's CDR3 is CASSKGQGARKTQYF. The DNA for the CDR3 is TGTGCCAGCAGTAAGGGACAGGGGGCCCGAAAGACCCAGTACTTC.